This TCR beta chain was recovered during a study of shared clonotypes between healthy human individuals. Turning to the study itself: CD4 naive cells filled three plates per donor, CD4 memory three, CD8 naive two and CD8 memory one.

Comment on this clone: The antigen is not known.

General study points: Generally, estimated richness proved larger in naive subsets than it did in memory subsets. Apart from blood, nothing was sampled; tissue repertoires likely differ.

Assay: immunoSEQ multiplex PCR; the TCRdb copy retains only in-frame clones and omits some. In the table there are 2.3 million or so clones, approximately 95% of which are singletons. This CDR3 comprises 15 residues. Germline V gene sequence: CDR1 SGDLS, CDR2 YYNGEE. The V end was cut by 4 bases, the J end by 0 bases, with 11 bases between. The chain employs TRBV9 and TRBJ1-3; D is undetermined. Sequencing was performed on naive CD4+ T cells from PBMCs. Noted subset: CD45RA+ positively selected. This sequence was found in a man younger than 35 in good health. Some clones in this sample may be carry-over from other donors' samples. The CDR3 region is CASSLDTNSGNTIYF. CDR3 nucleotide sequence: TGTGCCAGCAGCCTTGACACCAACTCTGGAAACACCATATATTTT.